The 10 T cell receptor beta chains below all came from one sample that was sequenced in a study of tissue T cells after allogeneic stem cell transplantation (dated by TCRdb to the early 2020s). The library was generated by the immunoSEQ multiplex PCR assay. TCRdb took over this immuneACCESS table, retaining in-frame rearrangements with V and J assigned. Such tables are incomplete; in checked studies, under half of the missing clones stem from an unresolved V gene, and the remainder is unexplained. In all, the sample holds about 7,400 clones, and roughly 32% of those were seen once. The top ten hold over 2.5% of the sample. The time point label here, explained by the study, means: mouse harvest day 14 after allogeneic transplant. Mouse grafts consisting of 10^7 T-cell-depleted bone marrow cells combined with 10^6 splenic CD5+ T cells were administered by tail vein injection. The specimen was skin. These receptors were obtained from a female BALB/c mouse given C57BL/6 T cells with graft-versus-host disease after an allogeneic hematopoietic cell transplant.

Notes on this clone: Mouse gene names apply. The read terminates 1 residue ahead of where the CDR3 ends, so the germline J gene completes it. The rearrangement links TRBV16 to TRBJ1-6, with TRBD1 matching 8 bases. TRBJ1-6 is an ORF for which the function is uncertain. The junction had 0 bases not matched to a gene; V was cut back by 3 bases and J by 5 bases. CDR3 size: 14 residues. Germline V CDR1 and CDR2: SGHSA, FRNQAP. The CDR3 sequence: CASSLTGDNSPLYF. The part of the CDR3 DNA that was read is TGTGCAAGCAGCTTGACAGGGGATAATTCGCCCCTCTAC.

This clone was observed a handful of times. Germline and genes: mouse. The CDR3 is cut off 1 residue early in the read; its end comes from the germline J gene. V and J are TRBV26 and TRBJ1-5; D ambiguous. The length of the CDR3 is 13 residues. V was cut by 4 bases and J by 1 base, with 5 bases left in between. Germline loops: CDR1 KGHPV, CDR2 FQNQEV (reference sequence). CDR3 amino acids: CASSRQNNQAPLF. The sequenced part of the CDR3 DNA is TGTGCCAGCAGTCGCCAGAACAACCAGGCTCCGCTT.

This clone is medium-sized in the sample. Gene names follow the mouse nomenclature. The sequenced part of the CDR3 DNA is TGTGCCAGCAGTGACACCCATAGTGCAGAAACGCTGTAT. It translates to CASSDTHSAETLY. The entire CDR3 reads CASSDTHSAETLYF. The chain recombines TRBV13-3 with TRBJ2-3, with D unclear. Coverage ceases 1 residue before the CDR3 finishes, and the germline J gene fills in the end. The CDR3 has 14 residues. V gave up 2 bases and J gave up 0 bases, with 7 bases separating them. Germline V gene sequence: CDR1 NNHDY, CDR2 SYVADS.

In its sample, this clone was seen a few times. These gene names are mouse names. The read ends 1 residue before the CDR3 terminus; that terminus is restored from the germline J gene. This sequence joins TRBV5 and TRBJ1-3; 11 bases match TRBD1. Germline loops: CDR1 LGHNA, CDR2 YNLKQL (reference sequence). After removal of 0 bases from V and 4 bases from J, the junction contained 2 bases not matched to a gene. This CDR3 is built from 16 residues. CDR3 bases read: TGTGCCAGCAGCCAAGAGGACAGGGGGCTGGGAAATACGCTCTAT. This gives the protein CASSQEDRGLGNTLY. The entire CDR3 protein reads CASSQEDRGLGNTLYF.

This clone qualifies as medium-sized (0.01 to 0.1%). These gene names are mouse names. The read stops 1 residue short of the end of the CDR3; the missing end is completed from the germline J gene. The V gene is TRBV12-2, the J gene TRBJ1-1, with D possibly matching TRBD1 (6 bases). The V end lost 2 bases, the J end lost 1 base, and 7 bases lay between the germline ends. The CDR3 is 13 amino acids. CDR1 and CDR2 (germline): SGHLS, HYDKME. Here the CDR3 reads CASSPGANTEVFF. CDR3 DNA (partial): TGTGCCAGCTCTCCAGGGGCGAACACAGAAGTCTTC. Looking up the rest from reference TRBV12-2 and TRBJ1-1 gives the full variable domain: NSGVVQSPRYIIKGKGERSILKCIPISGHLSVAWYQQTQGQELKFFIQHYDKMERDKGNLPSRFSVQQFDDYHSEMNMSALELEDSAVYFCASSPGANTEVFFGKGTRLTVV.

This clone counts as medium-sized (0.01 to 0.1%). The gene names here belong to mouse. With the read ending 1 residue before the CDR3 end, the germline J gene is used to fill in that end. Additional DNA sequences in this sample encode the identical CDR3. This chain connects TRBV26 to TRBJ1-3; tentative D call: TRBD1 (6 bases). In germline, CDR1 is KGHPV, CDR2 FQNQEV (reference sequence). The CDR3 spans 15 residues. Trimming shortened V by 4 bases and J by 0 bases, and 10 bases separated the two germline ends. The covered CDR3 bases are TGTGCCAGCAGTCGGGGACAAAATTCTGGAAATACGCTCTAT. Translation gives CASSRGQNSGNTLY. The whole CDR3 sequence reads CASSRGQNSGNTLYF. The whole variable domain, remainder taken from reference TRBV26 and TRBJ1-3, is NSKVIQTPRYLVKGQGQKAKMRCIPEKGHPVVFWYQQNKNNEFKFLINFQNQEVLQQIDMTEKRFSAECPSNSPCSLEIQSSEAGDSALYLCASSRGQNSGNTLYFGEGSRLIVV.

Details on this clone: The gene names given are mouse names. CDR3 DNA, as far as it was read: TGTGCCAGCAGTAGACAGGGTGCCTCCGACTACACC. Its translation: CASSRQGASDYT. The complete CDR3 sequence is CASSRQGASDYTF. The chain employs TRBV26 and TRBJ1-2, with TRBD1 identical over 7 bases. The CDR3 end lies 1 residue beyond the end of the read and is filled in from the germline J gene. The CDR3 totals 13 residues. The V gene end was trimmed by 5 bases and the J gene end by 4 bases; junction bases not matched to a gene: 4. Germline loops: CDR1 KGHPV, CDR2 FQNQEV (reference sequence).

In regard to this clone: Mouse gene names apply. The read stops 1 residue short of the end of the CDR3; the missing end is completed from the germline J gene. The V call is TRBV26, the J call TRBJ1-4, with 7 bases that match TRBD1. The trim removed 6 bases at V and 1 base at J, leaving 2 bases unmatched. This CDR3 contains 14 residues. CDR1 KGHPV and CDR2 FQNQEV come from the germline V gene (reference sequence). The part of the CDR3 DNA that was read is TGTGCCAGCAGGCGGACAGGTTCCAACGAAAGATTATTT. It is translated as CASRRTGSNERLF. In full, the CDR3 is CASRRTGSNERLFF.

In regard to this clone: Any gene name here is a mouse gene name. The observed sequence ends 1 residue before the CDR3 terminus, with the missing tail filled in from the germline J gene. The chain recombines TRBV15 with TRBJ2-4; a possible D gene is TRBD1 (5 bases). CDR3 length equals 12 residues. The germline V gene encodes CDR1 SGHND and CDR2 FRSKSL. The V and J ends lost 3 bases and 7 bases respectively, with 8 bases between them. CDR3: CASSFQGDTLYF. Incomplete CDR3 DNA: TGTGCCAGCAGTTTCCAGGGAGACACCTTGTAC.

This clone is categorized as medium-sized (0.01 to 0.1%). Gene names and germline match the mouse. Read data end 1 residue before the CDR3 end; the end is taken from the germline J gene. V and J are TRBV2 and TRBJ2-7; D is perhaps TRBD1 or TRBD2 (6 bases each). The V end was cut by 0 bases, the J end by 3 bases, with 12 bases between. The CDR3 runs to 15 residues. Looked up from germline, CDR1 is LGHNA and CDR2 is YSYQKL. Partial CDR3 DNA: TGTGCCAGCAGCCAAGATGGGCGGGGGCGCTATGAACAGTAC. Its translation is CASSQDGRGRYEQY. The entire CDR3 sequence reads CASSQDGRGRYEQYF.